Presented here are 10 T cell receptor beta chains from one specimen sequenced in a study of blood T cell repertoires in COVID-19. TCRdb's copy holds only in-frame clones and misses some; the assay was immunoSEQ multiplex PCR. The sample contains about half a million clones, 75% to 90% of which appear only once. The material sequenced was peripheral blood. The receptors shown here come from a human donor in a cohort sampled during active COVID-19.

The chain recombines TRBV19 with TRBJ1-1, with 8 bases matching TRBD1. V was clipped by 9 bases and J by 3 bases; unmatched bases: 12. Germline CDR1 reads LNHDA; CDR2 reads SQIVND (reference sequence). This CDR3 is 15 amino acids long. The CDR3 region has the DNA TGTGCCAGCAACTCAGGGGGCACAGGGGACACTGAAGCTTTCTTT. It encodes CASNSGGTGDTEAFF.

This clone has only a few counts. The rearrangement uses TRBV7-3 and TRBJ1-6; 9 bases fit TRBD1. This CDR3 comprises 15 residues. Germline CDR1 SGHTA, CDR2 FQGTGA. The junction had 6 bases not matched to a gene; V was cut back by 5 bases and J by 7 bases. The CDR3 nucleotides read TGTGCCAGCAGCCCGACCGGGACAGGGAATTCACCCCTCCACTTT. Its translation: CASSPTGTGNSPLHF.

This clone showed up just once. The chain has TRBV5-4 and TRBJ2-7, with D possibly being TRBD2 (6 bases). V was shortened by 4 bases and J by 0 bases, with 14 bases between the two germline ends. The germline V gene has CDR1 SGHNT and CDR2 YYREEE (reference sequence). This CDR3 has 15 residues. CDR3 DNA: TGTGCCAGCAGCCCGGGAGCCCCTTTCTCCTACGAGCAGTACTTC. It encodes CASSPGAPFSYEQYF.

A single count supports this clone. The CDR3 nucleotides read TGTGCCAGCAGCACCCTCAAAATTAGCGAGCAGTACTTC. Its protein product is CASSTLKISEQYF. V gene TRBV11-1 combines with J gene TRBJ2-7; no clear D gene. Trimming stripped 5 bases from V and 6 bases from J, with 14 bases between. CDR3 length equals 13 residues. Germline CDR1 is SGHAT and CDR2 is FQDESV (reference sequence).

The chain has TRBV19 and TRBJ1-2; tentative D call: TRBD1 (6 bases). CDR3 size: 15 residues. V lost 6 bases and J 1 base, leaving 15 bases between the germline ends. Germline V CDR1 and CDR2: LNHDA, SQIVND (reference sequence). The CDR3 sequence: CASSRQDDDNYGYTF. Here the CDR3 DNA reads TGTGCCAGTAGCCGACAGGACGACGATAACTATGGCTACACCTTC.

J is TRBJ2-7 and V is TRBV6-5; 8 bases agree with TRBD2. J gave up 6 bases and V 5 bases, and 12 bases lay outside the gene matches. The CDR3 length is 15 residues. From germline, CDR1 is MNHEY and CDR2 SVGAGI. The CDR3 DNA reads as TGTGCCAGCAGTCTCGGTGGGGCGGGAGGAGGCGAGCAGTACTTC. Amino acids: CASSLGGAGGGEQYF.

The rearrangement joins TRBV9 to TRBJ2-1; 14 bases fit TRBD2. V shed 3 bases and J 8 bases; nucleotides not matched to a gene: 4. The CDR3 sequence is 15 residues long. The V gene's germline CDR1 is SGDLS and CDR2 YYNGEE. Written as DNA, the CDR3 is TGTGCCAGCAGCGCGGGACTAGCGGGAGTGTATGAGCAGTTCTTC. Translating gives CASSAGLAGVYEQFF.

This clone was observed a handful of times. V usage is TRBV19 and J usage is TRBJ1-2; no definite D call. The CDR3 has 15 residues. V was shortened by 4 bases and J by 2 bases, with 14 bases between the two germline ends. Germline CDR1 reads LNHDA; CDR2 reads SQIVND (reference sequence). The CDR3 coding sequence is TGTGCCAGTAGTACGCCAGGAGCGGTGAACTATGGCTACACCTTC. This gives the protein CASSTPGAVNYGYTF.

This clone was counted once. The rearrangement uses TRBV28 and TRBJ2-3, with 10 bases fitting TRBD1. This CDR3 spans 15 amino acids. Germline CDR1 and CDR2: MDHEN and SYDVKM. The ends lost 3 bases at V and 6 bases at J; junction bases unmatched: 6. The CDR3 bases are TGTGCCAGCAGTTTGACAGGGGGCCGGGTTGATACGCAGTATTTT. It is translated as CASSLTGGRVDTQYF.

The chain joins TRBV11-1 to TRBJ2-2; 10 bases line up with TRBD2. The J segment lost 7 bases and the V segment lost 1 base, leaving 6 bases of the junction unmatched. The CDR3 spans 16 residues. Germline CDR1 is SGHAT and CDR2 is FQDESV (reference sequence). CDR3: CASSLGLAGASGELFF. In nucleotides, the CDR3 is TGTGCCAGCAGCTTAGGCCTAGCGGGAGCAAGCGGGGAGCTGTTTTTT.